These 5 T cell receptor beta chains were sequenced from one sample in a study of graft-versus-host responses after intestinal transplantation (dated by TCRdb to about 2021). The library was prepared using the immunoSEQ multiplex PCR assay. TCRdb re-hosts the immuneACCESS table, in-frame sequences only. Its copies lack some clones; in the studies checked, an unresolved V gene accounts for under half of them, and the cause for the rest is not known. This sample lists some 90,000 clones; 85% to 95% were detected once. The ten biggest clones cover about 0.5% of the sample. The time point label, read with the paper, signifies: cells obtained before transplantation from donor or recipient. For these receptors, no antigen is known. The sample here was unstimulated CD8+ T cells sorted from spleen or lymph node cells, taken before intestinal transplant. The receptors come from a human donor who received an intestinal transplant.

The chain uses TRBV2 and TRBJ2-3, with 9 positions matching TRBD2. This CDR3 is built from 13 residues. Germline V lookup: CDR1 SNHLY, CDR2 FYNNEI. V was pared by 8 bases and J by 2 bases, with 2 bases of the junction left unmatched. The CDR3: CASLAGDTDTQYF. Here the CDR3 DNA reads TGTGCCAGCTTAGCGGGGGACACAGATACGCAGTATTTT.

This sequence joins TRBV6-5 and TRBJ2-2, with D tentatively TRBD1 (5 bases). V was cut by 3 bases and J by 1 base, with 6 bases left in between. Germline values: CDR1 MNHEY, CDR2 SVGAGI. The CDR3 has 14 amino acids. CDR3 bases: TGTGCCAGCAGTTATCAGGGGAACACCGGGGAGCTGTTTTTT. Protein sequence: CASSYQGNTGELFF.

In its sample, this clone was seen once. The genes are TRBV2 and TRBJ1-1; TRBD1 might be the D (5 bases). The germline V gene encodes CDR1 SNHLY and CDR2 FYNNEI. This CDR3 is 16 amino acids long. Trimming left V 3 bases short and J 4 bases short, with 18 bases between. CDR3 loop: CASSEPEEAGGTEAFF. In nucleotides, the CDR3 is TGTGCCAGCAGTGAGCCCGAGGAGGCCGGGGGCACTGAAGCTTTCTTT.

V usage is TRBV27 and J usage is TRBJ2-2, with D perhaps matching TRBD2 (6 bases). Trimming shortened V by 1 base and J by 6 bases, and 9 bases separated the two germline ends. This CDR3 spans 14 amino acids. The germline gives CDR1 MNHEY, CDR2 SMNVEV (reference sequence). CDR3: CASSLLGEAGELFF. For the CDR3, the DNA is TGTGCCAGCAGTTTATTGGGGGAGGCCGGGGAGCTGTTTTTT.

The chain employs TRBV30 and TRBJ2-7; tentatively, D is TRBD1 (5 bases). The germline V and J ends were trimmed by 5 bases and 0 bases, with 14 bases remaining between them. The CDR3 is made up of 14 amino acids. Looked up from germline, CDR1 is GTSNPN and CDR2 is SVGIG (reference sequence). The CDR3 region is CAWRRGSGSYEQYF. The CDR3 nucleotides are TGTGCCTGGCGTAGGGGATCCGGCTCCTACGAGCAGTACTTC. The whole variable domain, filled in from reference TRBV30 and TRBJ2-7, reads SQTIHQWPATLVQPVGSPLSLECTVEGTSNPNLYWYRQAAGRGLQLLFYSVGIGQISSEVPQNLSASRPQDRQFILSSKKLLLSDSGFYLCAWRRGSGSYEQYFGPGTRLTVT.